The T cell receptor (beta chain) under discussion was sequenced for a study of blood T cells in healthy people across ages. Study details: When template switching was applied, about one barcoded beta molecule was captured per two T cells.

Study-level points and caveats: TCR beta diversity correlated strongly with naive T cell percentage. Both naive CD4+ cell counts and diversity were greater in long-lived donors than in aged donors.

Concerning this clonotype itself: Its antigen is unidentified.

The CDR3 spans 16 residues. Germline loops: CDR1 SGHRS, CDR2 YFSETQ. V lost 3 bases and J lost 2; bases outside the gene matches: 8. A second PCR, run for about 7 to 11 cycles, used a sample-barcoded 5' primer plus a J-beta primer mix. TCRdb re-derived calls from the 5' RACE reads in MiXCR, one entry per CDR3 protein. The sample lists some 700,000 distinct CDR3 sequences; roughly 20% were seen once. What was sequenced was blood. The chain recombines TRBV5-1 with TRBJ2-3; 8 nucleotides agree with TRBD1. The source of this sequence is a man aged 65 to 79 in good health. The CDR3 here is CASSWEKTGVTDTQYF. Here the CDR3 DNA reads TGCGCCAGCAGCTGGGAAAAGACAGGGGTCACAGATACGCAGTATTTT.